A single TCR beta chain is shown here with its context. The read ends 3 residues early relative to the CDR3; the germline J gene fills the gap. This CDR3 is 13 amino acids long. Germline CDR1 is SNHLY and CDR2 is FYNNEI. Clones were sequenced by immunoSEQ multiplex PCR, and TCRdb holds only the in-frame ones, with some missing. The table for this sample gives tens of thousands of clones. The sample is drawn from a study of T cells in women clearing cervical HPV infection. Study at large: Cases' blood sampling followed lesion detection by median about 21 weeks (90 to 200).

The chain combines TRBV2 with TRBJ2-3; D possibly uses TRBD1 or TRBD2 (7 bases each). The clonotype comes from a woman between 18 and 75 years old with a cervical HPV16 infection that either progressed to CIN3+ or cleared (not recorded which). The sequenced sample consisted of blood buffy coat. CDR3 residues: CASSLQGRETQYF. CDR3 DNA, as far as it was read: TGTGCCAGCAGTCTACAGGGGAGGGAGACG. The entire variable domain, with the rest obtained from reference TRBV2 and TRBJ2-3, is as follows: EPEVTQTPSHQVTQMGQEVILRCVPISNHLYFYWYRQILGQKVEFLVSFYNNEISEKSEIFDDQFSVERPDGSNFTLKIRSTKLEDSAMYFCASSLQGRETQYFGPGTRLTVL.